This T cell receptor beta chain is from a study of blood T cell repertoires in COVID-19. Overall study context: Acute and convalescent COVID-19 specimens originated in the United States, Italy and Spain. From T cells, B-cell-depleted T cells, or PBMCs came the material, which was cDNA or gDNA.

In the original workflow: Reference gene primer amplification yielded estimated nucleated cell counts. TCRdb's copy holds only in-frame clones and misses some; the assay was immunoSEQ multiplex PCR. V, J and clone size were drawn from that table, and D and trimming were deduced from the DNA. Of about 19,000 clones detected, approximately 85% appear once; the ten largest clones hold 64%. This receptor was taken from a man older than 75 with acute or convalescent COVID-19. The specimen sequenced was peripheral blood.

The CDR3 DNA reads as TGTGCCAGCAGATTAGGACAGGATAATTCACCCCTCCACTTT. This encodes CASRLGQDNSPLHF. The chain combines TRBV28 with TRBJ1-6; 7 nucleotides align to TRBD1. CDR3 size: 14 residues. V trimming: 6 bases; J trimming: 5 bases; junction bases outside the gene matches: 4. The germline CDR1 and CDR2 sequences are MDHEN and SYDVKM.